Listed below are T cell receptor beta chains from one sample, sequenced in a study of T cell repertoires in cytomegalovirus infection. TCRdb re-called the reads with MiXCR, one entry per CDR3 protein. Here the sample spans 490,000 or so distinct CDR3 sequences, about 11% being singletons. The sample was PBMCs. Receptor source: a human donor in good health (CMV status not recorded). Some clones in this sample may be carry-over from other donors' samples. The CDR3 runs from the conserved cysteine through the conserved F or W. Each record gives: D gene, J gene, V gene, clone size, CDR3 protein, CDR3 DNA. The D gene is left open where the match is weak. Clone size is stated in some rows and not others, as once, few, many or a class when expanded.

>-|TRBJ1-2|TRBV5-4|-
CASSFAGASGYTF
TGTGCCAGCAGCTTCGCAGGGGCTTCTGGCTACACCTTC
>-|TRBJ1-4|TRBV7-9|many
CASSGGGAVNEKLFF
TGTGCCAGCAGCGGGGGGGGCGCCGTTAATGAAAAACTGTTTTTT
>TRBD2|TRBJ2-5|TRBV20-1|-
CSARDSSGGGLQETQYF
TGCAGTGCTAGAGATTCCAGCGGGGGTGGGCTACAAGAGACCCAGTACTTC
>TRBD1|TRBJ1-2|TRBV12-3/TRBV12-4|many
CASSPIGTGGDGYTF
TGTGCCAGCAGTCCCATCGGGACAGGGGGAGATGGCTACACCTTC
>-|TRBJ2-7|TRBV20-1|few
CSARREMGGRGSHEQYF
TGCAGTGCTAGAAGGGAAATGGGGGGCAGGGGGAGCCACGAGCAGTACTTC
>-|TRBJ2-3|TRBV10-3|-
CAISERAESTDTQYF
TGTGCCATCAGTGAGAGGGCAGAATCTACAGATACGCAGTATTTT
>TRBD1|TRBJ2-6|TRBV5-4|many
CASSLGQVWDRASGANVLTF
TGTGCCAGCAGCTTGGGGCAGGTCTGGGACAGAGCCTCTGGGGCCAACGTCCTGACTTTC
>-|TRBJ1-2|TRBV29-1|many
CSVEGSGWGYTF
TGCAGCGTTGAGGGTTCTGGCTGGGGCTACACCTTC
>TRBD2|TRBJ2-1|TRBV3-1|-
CASSQGGLALTHNEQFF
TGTGCCAGCAGCCAAGGTGGACTAGCGCTTACCCACAATGAGCAGTTCTTC
>-|TRBJ1-1|TRBV18|-
CASSSGTGGYTEAFF
TGTGCCAGCTCATCCGGTACTGGGGGGTACACTGAAGCTTTCTTT
>-|TRBJ1-2|TRBV14|-
CASSQGWQNGYTF
TGTGCCAGCAGCCAAGGTTGGCAGAATGGCTACACCTTC
>-|TRBJ1-1|TRBV20-1|many
CSAREGREAFF
TGCAGTGCTAGAGAGGGACGGGAAGCTTTCTTT
>TRBD1|TRBJ2-5|TRBV29-1|few
CSVGQGTGETQYF
TGCAGCGTCGGACAGGGAACGGGAGAGACCCAGTACTTC
>-|TRBJ1-4|TRBV5-1|few
CASSLGDRREGEKLFF
TGCGCCAGCAGCTTGGGAGACAGAAGAGAGGGTGAAAAACTGTTTTTT
>-|TRBJ2-3|TRBV28|few
CASSFGQFRTDTQYF
TGTGCCAGCAGCTTCGGACAGTTTCGCACAGATACGCAGTATTTT
>TRBD1|TRBJ1-2|TRBV12-3/TRBV12-4|-
CASSPDRGQFNYGYTF
TGTGCCAGCAGCCCGGACAGGGGGCAATTTAACTATGGCTACACCTTC
>-|TRBJ2-7|TRBV7-2|many
CASSLETDPYF
TGTGCCAGCAGCTTAGAGACAGATCCGTACTTC
>TRBD2|TRBJ2-1|TRBV18|-
CASSALAGPNNEQFF
TGTGCCAGCTCAGCACTAGCGGGACCAAACAATGAGCAGTTCTTC
>-|TRBJ2-2|TRBV6-6|many
CASGRDYPPGELFF
TGTGCCAGCGGCCGGGATTATCCACCCGGGGAGCTGTTTTTT
>TRBD2|TRBJ2-5|TRBV6-6|-
CASTGASGLVQYF
TGTGCCAGCACCGGGGCTAGCGGTCTTGTGCAGTACTTC